This TCR beta chain was captured by sequencing in a study of blood T cell repertoires in COVID-19. This CDR3 is 17 amino acids long. Germline CDR1 reads MNHEY; CDR2 reads SVGEGT. Trimming took off 0 bases at V and 2 bases at J, with 14 bases between the two ends. Profiling relied on immunoSEQ multiplex PCR, and the TCRdb table lists in-frame clones only, not all of them. Among 35,000 to 55,000 clones listed, 88% were seen once. The chain has TRBV6-2 or TRBV6-3 and TRBJ1-3; D perhaps matches TRBD1 (6 bases). The TCR comes from a human donor in a cohort sampled during active COVID-19. Sequences were obtained from peripheral blood. CDR3 loop: CASSYSRQDMAGNTIYF. CDR3 DNA sequence: TGTGCCAGCAGTTACTCCCGACAGGATATGGCTGGAAACACCATATATTTT.